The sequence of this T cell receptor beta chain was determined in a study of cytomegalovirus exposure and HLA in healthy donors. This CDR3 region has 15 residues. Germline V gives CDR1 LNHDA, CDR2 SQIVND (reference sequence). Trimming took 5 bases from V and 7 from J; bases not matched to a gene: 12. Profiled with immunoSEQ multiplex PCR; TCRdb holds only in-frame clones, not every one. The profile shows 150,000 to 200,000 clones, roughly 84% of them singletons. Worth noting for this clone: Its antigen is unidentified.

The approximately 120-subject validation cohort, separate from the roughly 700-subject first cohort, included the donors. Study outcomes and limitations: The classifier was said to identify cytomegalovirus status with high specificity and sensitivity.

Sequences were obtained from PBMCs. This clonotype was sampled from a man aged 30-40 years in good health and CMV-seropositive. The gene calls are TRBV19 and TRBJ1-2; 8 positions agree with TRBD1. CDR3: CASSSPTGDRRGYTF. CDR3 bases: TGTGCCAGTAGTTCACCGACAGGGGACCGTCGTGGCTACACCTTC.